This T cell receptor (beta chain) stems from a study of blood T cell repertoires in COVID-19. Study-level information: PBMCs, B-cell-depleted T cells, or T cells provided the cDNA or gDNA that made up the material.

Deletions cut 5 bases from V and 1 base from J, with 10 bases between. This CDR3 contains 14 residues. The germline V gene has CDR1 SGHRS and CDR2 YFSETQ. In the original workflow: Estimated nucleated cell counts came from reference gene primer amplification. Data came from immunoSEQ multiplex PCR; TCRdb stores just in-frame clones and leaves some out. The DNA was the basis for D and trimming; V, J and clone size are from that table. The sample yields 400,000 or so clones, approximately 86% seen once. The sequence came from a human donor in a cohort sampled during active COVID-19. The chain links TRBV5-1 to TRBJ1-3; D may be TRBD1 (6 bases). The sequencing input was peripheral blood. In DNA, the CDR3 is TGCGCCAGCAGAATGACAGGATCTGGAAACACCATATATTTT. It is translated as CASRMTGSGNTIYF.